A selection of T cell receptor beta chains follows, all from one sample in a study of a mutant IDH1 vaccine in newly diagnosed glioma. Their specific antigens are unknown. Here immunoSEQ multiplex PCR was the method, and the copy in TCRdb shows in-frame clones only, minus some. The data show roughly 68,000 clones, around 74% seen once. The sequencing here drew on PBMCs, taken from a glioma patient whose treatment included an IDH1 peptide vaccine. The source of these receptors is a man aged 50 to 60 with glioma. Each CDR3 is given with its conserved first and last residue. Fields, in order: J gene, D gene, V gene, clone size, CDR3 DNA, CDR3 protein. The D gene is left open where the match is weak. The size entry is marked missing in some rows and otherwise reads once, few, many or a size class.

>TRBJ2-7|.|TRBV5-5|.
TGTGCCAGCAGCTTGGGGGTGGTAGGCGAGCAGTACTTC
CASSLGVVGEQYF
>TRBJ1-5|.|TRBV6-5|once
TGTGCCAGCAGTTACGGGACGGGTCAGCCCCAGCATTTT
CASSYGTGQPQHF
>TRBJ2-7|.|TRBV18|.
TGTGCCAGCTCAACCACAGGGTCGGAGACCTACGAGCAGTACTTC
CASSTTGSETYEQYF
>TRBJ2-3|.|TRBV5-6|.
TGTGCCAGCAGCTTGGCCCCAGGACTGACAGATACGCAGTATTTT
CASSLAPGLTDTQYF
>TRBJ1-1|TRBD1|TRBV2|few
TGTGCCAGCAGCCTACAGGGGGCCTTGAACACTGAAGCTTTCTTT
CASSLQGALNTEAFF
>TRBJ1-5|TRBD1|TRBV18|.
TGTGCCAGCTCACCACCGGGCAGGGGGGGCCATCAGCCCCAGCATTTT
CASSPPGRGGHQPQHF
>TRBJ2-7|TRBD1|TRBV25-1|.
TGTGCCAGCGGAAAGCCTGGACAGGGCTACGAGCAGTACTTC
CASGKPGQGYEQYF
>TRBJ1-5|.|TRBV4-2|.
TGTGCCAGCAGCCAAGAACGTAGAGGGGATCAGCCCCAGCATTTT
CASSQERRGDQPQHF
>TRBJ2-7|.|TRBV4-2|.
TGTGCCAGCAGCCGCGACACAAGCTCCTACGAGCAGTACTTC
CASSRDTSSYEQYF
>TRBJ1-3|TRBD1|TRBV30|.
TGTGCCTGGGCGACCGGGACAGCGGCTGGAAACACCATATATTTT
CAWATGTAAGNTIYF
>TRBJ1-5|.|TRBV7-7|.
TGTGCTAGCAGCTCTGGGCCCAATCAGCCCCAGCATTTT
CASSSGPNQPQHF
>TRBJ2-7|.|TRBV5-1|.
TGCGCCAGCAGCGTCGCGGGGTCCTACGAGCAGTACTTC
CASSVAGSYEQYF
>TRBJ2-1|.|TRBV6-1|.
TGTGCCAGCAGTGAACAACCCTCCTACAATGAGCAGTTCTTC
CASSEQPSYNEQFF
>TRBJ2-3|TRBD1|TRBV6-1|.
TGTGCCAGCAGGCGGGACAGGGGGGCAGATACGCAGTATTTT
CASRRDRGADTQYF
>TRBJ2-1|TRBD1|TRBV28|.
TGTGCCAGCAGTTTACGGGGGACAGGGGGCGGGGATGAGCAGTTCTTC
CASSLRGTGGGDEQFF
>TRBJ1-6|.|TRBV21-1|.
TGTGCCAGCAGCAAGGGGGGACAGGGCCGTTCACCCCTCCACTTT
CASSKGGQGRSPLHF
>TRBJ1-3|.|TRBV30|.
TGTGCCTGGAGTTGGGACTCTGGAAACACCATATATTTT
CAWSWDSGNTIYF
>TRBJ2-6|TRBD1|TRBV7-2|.
TGTGGATCCGCGGAGGACAGGGCCAGTGGGGCCAACGTCCTGACTTTC
CGSAEDRASGANVLTF
>TRBJ2-1|.|TRBV7-9|.
TGTGCCAGCAGCCGTGGGGCCAATGAGCAGTTCTTC
CASSRGANEQFF
>TRBJ2-6|.|TRBV13|.
TGTGCCAGCAGCCCTAGCTCTGGGGCCAACGTCCTGACTTTC
CASSPSSGANVLTF
>TRBJ2-5|TRBD2|TRBV13|.
TGTGCCAGCAGCCCCATAGCGGGGGGGACGGAGACCCAGTACTTC
CASSPIAGGTETQYF
>TRBJ2-5|TRBD1|TRBV5-6|.
TGTGCCAGCAGCTTGGGGGGACAGGCGTACCAAGAGACCCAGTACTTC
CASSLGGQAYQETQYF
>TRBJ1-5|.|TRBV6-4|.
TGTGCCAGCAGTGATCCTAAGCGCAATCAGCCCCAGCATTTT
CASSDPKRNQPQHF
>TRBJ2-1|.|TRBV7-2|.
TGTGCCAGCAGCAGGGTCAATGAGCAGTTCTTC
CASSRVNEQFF
>TRBJ1-1|.|TRBV7-9|few
TGTGCCAGCAGCTTAATTGGCAGGGGAAACACTGAAGCTTTCTTT
CASSLIGRGNTEAFF
>TRBJ1-1|.|TRBV20-1|.
TGCAGTGCTCCTGACACTGAAGCTTTCTTT
CSAPDTEAFF